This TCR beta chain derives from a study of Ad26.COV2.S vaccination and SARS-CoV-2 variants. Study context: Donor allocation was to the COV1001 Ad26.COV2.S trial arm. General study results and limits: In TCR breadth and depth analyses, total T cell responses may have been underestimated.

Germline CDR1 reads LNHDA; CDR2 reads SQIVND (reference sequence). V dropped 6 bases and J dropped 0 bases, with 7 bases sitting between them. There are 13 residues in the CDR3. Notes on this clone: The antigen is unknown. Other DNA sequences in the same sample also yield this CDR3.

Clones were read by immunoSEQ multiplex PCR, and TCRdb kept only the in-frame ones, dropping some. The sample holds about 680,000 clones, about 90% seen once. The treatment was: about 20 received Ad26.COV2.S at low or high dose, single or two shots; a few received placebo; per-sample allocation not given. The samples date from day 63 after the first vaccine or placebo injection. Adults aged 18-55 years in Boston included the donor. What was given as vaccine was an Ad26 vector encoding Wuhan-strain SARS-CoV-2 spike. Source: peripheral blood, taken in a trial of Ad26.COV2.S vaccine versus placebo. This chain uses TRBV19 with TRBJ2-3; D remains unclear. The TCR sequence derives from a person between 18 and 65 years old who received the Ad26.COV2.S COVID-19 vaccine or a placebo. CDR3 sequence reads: CASRGRSTDTQYF. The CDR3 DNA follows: TGTGCCAGTAGAGGGCGTAGCACAGATACGCAGTATTTT.